This entry is about one TCR beta chain. No antigen is known for it. Reverse transcription used roughly 0.5 to 1 ug RNA and random hexamers. The CDR3 of TCR beta was amplified by immunoSEQ multiplex PCR across 54 Vbeta and 13 Jbeta. TCRdb fed the immunoSEQ multiplex PCR reads into MiXCR, producing one record per CDR3 protein. The table includes under 150,000 distinct CDR3 sequences, just under 95% detected once. Trimming removed 6 bases at V and 1 base at J, with 16 bases between. The CDR3 is 16 residues long. The sample comes from a study of CD8 T cells in Susac syndrome. Study-wide points: There was no clonal expansion in the CD4+ T cell repertoires of Susac syndrome.

The gene calls are TRBV12-3 or TRBV12-4 and TRBJ2-1, with a possible D match to TRBD1 (6 bases). The source material was CD4+ T cells from PBMCs. The sequence derives from a human donor with Susac syndrome. This chain's CDR3 is CASSLRGMGSYNEQFF. As DNA, the CDR3 is TGTGCCAGCAGCCTAAGGGGGATGGGTTCCTACAATGAGCAGTTCTTC.